This TCR beta chain appears in the sequencing data of a study of T-cell memory formation after mild COVID-19. Overall study context: Clusters of TCRs were largely donor specific. Study results and caveats: Among contracting clones, CD4+ were mainly CM/EM and CD8+ enriched in EMRA. Clones shrinking from day 15 to 85 showed even CD4/CD8 mixes; later expanders tilted CD4+.

Regarding this clonotype: Its antigen is not identified.

With 7 bases removed from V and 6 bases from J, the gap between germline ends came to 17 bases. Germline V gene data show CDR1 as SGHRS and CDR2 as YFSETQ. The CDR3 extends over 14 amino acids. Employing constant-segment primers, 5'RACE generated TCR alpha and TCR beta cDNA libraries bearing sample barcodes and UMIs. Each CDR3 protein gets one entry after TCRdb re-called the 5' RACE reads with MiXCR. This sample has around 400,000 distinct CDR3 sequences, with around 24% found just once. This chain uses TRBV5-1 with TRBJ2-1; a weak D match, TRBD1 (6 bases). Input material: PBMCs or a T cell subset sorted from them (not recorded which). This clonotype originated in an adult woman who had mild COVID-19 (a few samples of this study predate the infection). Cell type and time point are not known. Written as DNA, the CDR3 is TGCGCCAGCTCCCGGTCGGGCAGGGGCAATGAGCAGTTCTTC. Its translation is CASSRSGRGNEQFF.